This is a list of T cell receptor beta chains from one sample in a study of CXCR3-negative and CXCR3-positive naive CD8 T cells. TCRdb re-called the 5' RACE reads, yielding one record per CDR3 amino acid sequence without DNA. Its table lists around 60,000 distinct CDR3 sequences. Sequencing was carried out using naive CXCR3+ CD8+ T cells from blood. The receptors were sampled from a human donor in good health. Some clones in this sample may be carry-over from other donors' samples. CDR3s include the opening cysteine and the closing phenylalanine or tryptophan. Each record gives: clone size, V gene, J gene, CDR3 protein. Part of the rows lack a size; the others show once, few, many or a class for expanded clones.

clone_size: -
v_call: TRBV27
j_call: TRBJ1-2
cdr3_aa: CASSPRQTNYGYTF

clone_size: -
v_call: TRBV12-3/TRBV12-4
j_call: TRBJ2-7
cdr3_aa: CASSLIVGIEQYF

clone_size: -
v_call: TRBV12-3/TRBV12-4
j_call: TRBJ2-7
cdr3_aa: CASRGQDYEQYF

clone_size: -
v_call: TRBV7-9
j_call: TRBJ2-3
cdr3_aa: CASSFETDTQYF

clone_size: -
v_call: TRBV29-1
j_call: TRBJ2-1
cdr3_aa: CSVDGMGRSSYNEQFF

clone_size: -
v_call: TRBV4-3
j_call: TRBJ2-5
cdr3_aa: CASSQGASGQETQYF

clone_size: -
v_call: TRBV20-1
j_call: TRBJ2-7
cdr3_aa: CSASRQASYEQYF

clone_size: -
v_call: TRBV4-3
j_call: TRBJ2-7
cdr3_aa: CASSHRGTGGREQYF

clone_size: -
v_call: TRBV7-9
j_call: TRBJ2-6
cdr3_aa: CASSAPGESGANVLTF

clone_size: -
v_call: TRBV12-3/TRBV12-4
j_call: TRBJ2-1
cdr3_aa: CASSPLRGVSYNEQFF

clone_size: medium-sized
v_call: TRBV10-2
j_call: TRBJ1-1
cdr3_aa: CASSPQAANTEAFF

clone_size: -
v_call: TRBV20-1
j_call: TRBJ2-5
cdr3_aa: CSARLLGETQYF

clone_size: -
v_call: TRBV15
j_call: TRBJ2-3
cdr3_aa: CATSRETGTGETDTQYF

clone_size: -
v_call: TRBV12-5
j_call: TRBJ1-2
cdr3_aa: CASGLWGTGPDTF

clone_size: -
v_call: TRBV6-6
j_call: TRBJ1-2
cdr3_aa: CASSPVGGYTF

clone_size: -
v_call: TRBV7-2
j_call: TRBJ1-1
cdr3_aa: CASSYLWTEAFF

clone_size: -
v_call: TRBV11-3
j_call: TRBJ1-1
cdr3_aa: CASSLNAGPNTEDFF

clone_size: -
v_call: TRBV6-5
j_call: TRBJ2-5
cdr3_aa: CASSYSGKETQYF

clone_size: -
v_call: TRBV28
j_call: TRBJ2-7
cdr3_aa: CASSLGQGAWYEQYF

clone_size: -
v_call: TRBV4-3
j_call: TRBJ1-1
cdr3_aa: CASSPGTGGFTEAFF

clone_size: -
v_call: TRBV29-1
j_call: TRBJ1-2
cdr3_aa: CSVEVRDNNYGYTF

clone_size: -
v_call: TRBV5-4
j_call: TRBJ2-7
cdr3_aa: CASRLGALDRAYEQYF